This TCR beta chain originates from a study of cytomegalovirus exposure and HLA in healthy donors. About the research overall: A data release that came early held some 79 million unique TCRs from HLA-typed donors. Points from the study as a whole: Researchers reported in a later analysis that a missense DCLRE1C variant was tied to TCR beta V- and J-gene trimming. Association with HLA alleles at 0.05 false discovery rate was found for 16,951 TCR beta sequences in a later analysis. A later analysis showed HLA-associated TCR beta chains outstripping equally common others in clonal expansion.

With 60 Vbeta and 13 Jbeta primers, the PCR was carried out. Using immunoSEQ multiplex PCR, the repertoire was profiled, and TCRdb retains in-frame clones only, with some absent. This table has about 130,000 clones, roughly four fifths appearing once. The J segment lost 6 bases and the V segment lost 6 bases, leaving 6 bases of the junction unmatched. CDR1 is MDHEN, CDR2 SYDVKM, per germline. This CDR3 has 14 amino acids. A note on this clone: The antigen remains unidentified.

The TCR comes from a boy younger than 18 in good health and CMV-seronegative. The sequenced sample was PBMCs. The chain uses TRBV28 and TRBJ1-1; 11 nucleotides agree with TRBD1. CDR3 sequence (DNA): TGTGCCAGCAGATTAGGGGGACAGGGGGCTGAAGCTTTCTTT. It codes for CASRLGGQGAEAFF. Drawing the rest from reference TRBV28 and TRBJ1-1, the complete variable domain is DVKVTQSSRYLVKRTGEKVFLECVQDMDHENMFWYRQDPGLGLRLIYFSYDVKMKEKGDIPEGYSVSREKKERFSLILESASTNQTSMYLCASRLGGQGAEAFFGQGTRLTVV.